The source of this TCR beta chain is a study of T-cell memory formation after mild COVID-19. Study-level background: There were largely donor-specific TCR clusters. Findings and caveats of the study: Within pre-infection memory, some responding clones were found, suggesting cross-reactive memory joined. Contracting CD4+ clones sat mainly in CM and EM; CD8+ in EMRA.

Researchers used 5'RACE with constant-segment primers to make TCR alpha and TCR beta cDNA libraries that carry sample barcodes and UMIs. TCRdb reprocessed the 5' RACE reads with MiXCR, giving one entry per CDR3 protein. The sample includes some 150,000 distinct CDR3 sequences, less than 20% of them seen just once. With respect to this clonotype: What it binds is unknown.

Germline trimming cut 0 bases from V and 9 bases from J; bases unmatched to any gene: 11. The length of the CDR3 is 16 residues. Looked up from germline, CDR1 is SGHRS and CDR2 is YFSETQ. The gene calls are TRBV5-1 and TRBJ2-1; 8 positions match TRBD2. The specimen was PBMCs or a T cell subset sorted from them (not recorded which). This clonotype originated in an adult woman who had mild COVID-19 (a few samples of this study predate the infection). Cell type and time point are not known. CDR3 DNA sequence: TGCGCCAGCAGCTTGGGGGTTGGGACTAGAAACTCTGAGCAGTTCTTC. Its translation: CASSLGVGTRNSEQFF.